These 21 T cell receptor beta chains originate from one sample sequenced in a study of blood T cell repertoires in COVID-19. TCRdb keeps only in-frame clones here, not all; method: immunoSEQ multiplex PCR. The sample includes 70,000 to 100,000 clones, 90% of them seen just once. The source material was peripheral blood. The receptors stem from a woman of 80 years or more with active or convalescent COVID-19.

V gene TRBV15 combines with J gene TRBJ1-1; D ambiguous. Germline V gives CDR1 LNHNV, CDR2 YYDKDF (reference sequence). This CDR3 region has 14 residues. V was pared by 0 bases and J by 4 bases, with 9 bases between. The CDR3 is CATSRDPGSTEAFF. In nucleotides, the CDR3 is TGTGCCACCAGCAGAGACCCTGGGAGCACTGAAGCTTTCTTT. The full variable domain, completed using reference TRBV15 and TRBJ1-1, is DAMVIQNPRYQVTQFGKPVTLSCSQTLNHNVMYWYQQKSSQAPKLLFHYYDKDFNNEADTPDNFQSRRPNTSFCFLDIRSPGLGDTAMYLCATSRDPGSTEAFFGQGTRLTVV.

This rearrangement joins TRBV19 to TRBJ1-5; TRBD1 agrees at 8 bases. Trimming removed 3 bases from V and 16 bases from J; junction bases left unmatched: 8. The V gene's germline CDR1 is LNHDA and CDR2 SQIVND (reference sequence). The CDR3 loop spans 12 amino acids. CDR3 DNA: TGTGCCAGTAGTATCGCCGGACAGGGATGTCATTTT. It specifies CASSIAGQGCHF.

The rearrangement uses TRBV19 and TRBJ2-2; TRBD2 matches 13 bases. CDR1 is LNHDA and CDR2 is SQIVND in the germline V gene (reference sequence). This CDR3 region has 19 residues. Trimming cost V 9 bases and J 3 bases; bases outside gene matches: 16. The CDR3 coding sequence is TGTGCCAGCTCTAGGGCAGGACTAGCGGGAGTTATGGACACCGGGGAGCTGTTTTTT. It yields the protein CASSRAGLAGVMDTGELFF.

The V gene is TRBV5-6, the J gene TRBJ1-1, with TRBD1 identical over 12 bases. The CDR3 contains 18 residues. V dropped 0 bases and J dropped 4; count of bases not matched to a gene: 10. CDR1 and CDR2 from the germline V gene are SGHDT and YYEEEE. Here the CDR3 reads CASSLAPGTGGAGTEAFF. Written as DNA, the CDR3 is TGTGCCAGCAGCTTGGCCCCGGGGACAGGGGGCGCGGGCACTGAAGCTTTCTTT.

The chain uses TRBV19 and TRBJ1-3; 9 bases fit TRBD1. Germline V lookup: CDR1 LNHDA, CDR2 SQIVND (reference sequence). J lost 2 bases, V lost 6 bases, and 5 bases had no gene match. This CDR3 region has 15 residues. In DNA, the CDR3 is TGTGCCAGTAGCCAAGGGACAGGGACTGGAAACACCATATATTTT. Translating gives CASSQGTGTGNTIYF. The entire variable domain, with the rest obtained from reference TRBV19 and TRBJ1-3, is as follows: DGGITQSPKYLFRKEGQNVTLSCEQNLNHDAMYWYRQDPGQGLRLIYYSQIVNDFQKGDIAEGYSVSREKKESFPLTVTSAQKNPTAFYLCASSQGTGTGNTIYFGEGSWLTVV.

This clone was counted ten times or more. V usage is TRBV11-2 and J usage is TRBJ1-3; D gene ambiguous. The germline V gene encodes CDR1 SGHAT and CDR2 FQNNGV. Between the trimmed V and J ends, which lost 2 bases and 0 bases, there was a span of 8 bases. The CDR3 has 15 residues. CDR3 in DNA: TGTGCCAGCAGCTTAAGCGCGGGCTCTGGAAACACCATATATTTT. This gives the protein CASSLSAGSGNTIYF.

This chain connects TRBV27 to TRBJ2-4; 9 positions match TRBD2. The CDR3 consists of 13 residues. Germline trimming cut 6 bases from V and 5 bases from J; bases unmatched to any gene: 2. Germline CDR1 is MNHEY and CDR2 is SMNVEV (reference sequence). This CDR3 reads CASRSSGENIQYF. The CDR3 bases are TGTGCCAGCAGATCTAGCGGGGAAAACATTCAGTACTTC.

The rearrangement joins TRBV19 to TRBJ2-3; 11 bases line up with TRBD2. The CDR3 totals 18 residues. Losses at the gene ends were 1 base for V and 5 bases for J; bases not matched to a gene: 11. Germline CDR1 reads LNHDA; CDR2 reads SQIVND (reference sequence). In DNA, the CDR3 is TGTGCCAGTAGTATAGGCCCGACTAGCGGGACTGTGGAAGATACGCAGTATTTT. Residues: CASSIGPTSGTVEDTQYF.

This chain joins TRBV7-9 and TRBJ2-1; 9 bases match TRBD2. Germline trimming cut 1 base from V and 6 bases from J; bases unmatched to any gene: 7. The germline gives CDR1 SEHNR, CDR2 FQNEAQ (reference sequence). CDR3 length equals 16 residues. Here the CDR3 DNA reads TGTGCCAGCAGCTTAGGGGGCGGGAGGGCTCCCAATGAGCAGTTCTTC. Amino acids: CASSLGGGRAPNEQFF.

In DNA form, the CDR3 reads TGTGCCAGCAGCTTACTGGGCCGTTTTGAAAAACTGTTTTTT. It encodes CASSLLGRFEKLFF. V and J are TRBV7-8 and TRBJ1-4; D gene uncertain. The V gene lost 2 bases and the J gene lost 7 bases, with 11 bases spanning the gap. The length of the CDR3 is 14 residues. CDR1 SGHVS and CDR2 FQNEAQ come from the germline V gene.

This clone was found once. This chain links TRBV2 with TRBJ2-5; D ambiguous. The germline V gene has CDR1 SNHLY and CDR2 FYNNEI. The CDR3 runs to 13 residues. V was shortened by 4 bases and J by 2 bases, with 8 bases between the two germline ends. The CDR3 spells CASSGSGQETQYF. Here the CDR3 DNA reads TGTGCCAGCAGTGGCTCCGGGCAAGAGACCCAGTACTTC.

This chain joins TRBV30 and TRBJ1-3; D unclear. Trimming took 4 bases from V and 0 from J, leaving 13 bases between them. Looked up from germline, CDR1 is GTSNPN and CDR2 is SVGIG (reference sequence). This CDR3 region has 15 residues. The CDR3, as DNA: TGTGCCTGGAATAATGGGCAGCACTCTGGAAACACCATATATTTT. The encoded protein is CAWNNGQHSGNTIYF.

The chain couples TRBV5-1 to TRBJ2-1; 7 bases are shared with TRBD2. The V and J ends lost 0 bases and 7 bases, in that order; junction bases with no gene match: 7. CDR3 length: 15 residues. Germline CDR1 reads SGHRS; CDR2 reads YFSETQ. This chain's CDR3 is CASSLVGRERNEQFF. The CDR3 DNA is TGCGCCAGCAGCTTGGTAGGGCGGGAGCGTAATGAGCAGTTCTTC.

The chain employs TRBV25-1 and TRBJ1-6, with TRBD1 matching 8 bases. The germline gives CDR1 MGHDK, CDR2 SYGVNS. The trim removed 0 bases at V and 10 bases at J, leaving 5 bases unmatched. The CDR3 contains 15 residues. Here the CDR3 reads CASSEYETGDSPLHF. The CDR3 region has the DNA TGTGCCAGCAGTGAATACGAGACAGGGGACTCACCCCTCCACTTT.

The chain employs TRBV21-1 and TRBJ1-4; the table's D gene call, TRBD1, was not cross checked with the DNA. TRBV21-1 is classified as a pseudogene. The CDR3 runs to 16 residues. CDR3 protein: CASSKGGQGGDEKLFF. In DNA form, the CDR3 reads TGTGCCAGCAGCAAAGGGGGACAGGGAGGTGATGAAAAACTGTTTTTT.

The table lists this clone with a few counts. The J gene is TRBJ2-2, the V gene TRBV29-1; D gene uncertain. Germline loops: CDR1 SQVTM, CDR2 ANQGSEA. This CDR3 spans 13 amino acids. Trimming took 6 bases from V and 5 from J, leaving 13 bases between them. The CDR3 nucleotides are TGCAGCGTCAGATACGCCGGGACCGGGGAGCTGTTTTTT. It is translated as CSVRYAGTGELFF.

V usage is TRBV19 and J usage is TRBJ2-7; D call uncertain. Trimming removed 3 bases at V and 0 bases at J, with 9 bases between. The CDR3 loop spans 14 amino acids. The germline V gene has CDR1 LNHDA and CDR2 SQIVND (reference sequence). The CDR3 region is CASSIARFSYEQYF. The CDR3 region has the DNA TGTGCCAGTAGTATCGCGCGCTTCTCCTACGAGCAGTACTTC.

In this sample, this clone turned up once. The CDR3 bases are TGTGCCAGCAGCCTAGGACATATCGATGGGGATACGCAGTATTTT. It codes for CASSLGHIDGDTQYF. The chain carries TRBV9 and TRBJ2-3, with a weak D call TRBD1 (5 bases). Germline CDR1 is SGDLS and CDR2 is YYNGEE. CDR3 length: 15 amino acids. Trimming cost V 4 bases and J 6 bases, with 18 bases left between them.

CDR3 nucleotide sequence: TGTGCCAGCTCACGTGGACAGGGGATGAACACTGAAGCTTTCTTT. It specifies CASSRGQGMNTEAFF. The chain couples TRBV18 to TRBJ1-1; 9 bases are shared with TRBD1. Germline V gene lookup returns CDR1 KGHSH and CDR2 LQKENI. This CDR3 has 15 amino acids. V was pared by 4 bases and J by 0 bases, with 3 bases of the junction left unmatched.

V usage is TRBV7-2 and J usage is TRBJ1-1; the D gene is possibly TRBD1 (6 bases). Germline lookup yields CDR1 SGHTA and CDR2 FQGNSA. V lost 2 bases, J lost 1 base, and 11 bases lay in between. The CDR3 is 15 amino acids. In DNA, the CDR3 is TGTGCCAGCAGCTTACCCCCAGGGGCGAACACTGAAGCTTTCTTT. Residues: CASSLPPGANTEAFF.

The CDR3 DNA follows: TGTGCCAGTAGTAGGACACTTCGTGGGACTGAAGCTTTCTTT. Encoded protein: CASSRTLRGTEAFF. J is TRBJ1-1 and V is TRBV19, with a weak D call TRBD1 (5 bases). CDR3 length: 14 residues. Germline V lookup: CDR1 LNHDA, CDR2 SQIVND (reference sequence). Trimming took 4 bases from V and 5 from J, leaving 14 bases between them.